The 26 T cell receptor beta chains presented below share a single source sample, sequenced in a study of blood T cell repertoires in COVID-19 (dated by TCRdb to 2018 to 2021). To prepare the library, the immunoSEQ multiplex PCR assay was applied. TCRdb mirrors the immuneACCESS table, restricted to in-frame sequences. Some clones are absent from its copies; in checked studies, under half trace to an unresolved V gene, and the reason for the others is unknown. This sample has approximately 60,000 clones in its table, and roughly 80% of those were observed once. In total, the top ten clones hold roughly 18% of the sample. Source material: peripheral blood. Every receptor here comes from a man aged 60-69 years with acute or convalescent COVID-19.

This clone was seen once. The J gene is TRBJ2-1, the V gene TRBV4-1, with 10 bases matching TRBD2. V shed 0 bases and J 1 base; nucleotides not matched to a gene: 3. This CDR3 is built from 17 residues. Looked up from germline, CDR1 is MGHRA and CDR2 is YSYEKL. In DNA, the CDR3 is TGCGCCAGCAGCCAAGATCTAGCGGGAGTTTCCTACAATGAGCAGTTCTTC. Its translation: CASSQDLAGVSYNEQFF.

Only a few counts were recorded for this clone. The chain joins TRBV4-1 to TRBJ2-7, with 7 bases aligning to TRBD1. Germline CDR1 is MGHRA and CDR2 is YSYEKL. This CDR3 has 18 residues. Trimming removed 0 bases from V and 1 base from J; junction bases left unmatched: 12. CDR3 coding DNA: TGCGCCAGCAGCCAAGATTGGATTAGGGGGCGCGGATCCTACGAGCAGTACTTC. It specifies CASSQDWIRGRGSYEQYF.

The J gene is TRBJ1-5, the V gene TRBV7-9; 12 bases map to TRBD1. The V segment lost 2 bases and the J segment 8 bases; nucleotides outside the gene matches: 4. Germline lookup yields CDR1 SEHNR and CDR2 FQNEAQ (reference sequence). This CDR3 comprises 15 residues. CDR3 region: CASSLSGTGGEPQHF. CDR3 nucleotides: TGTGCCAGCAGCTTATCCGGGACAGGGGGCGAGCCCCAGCATTTT.

The chain recombines TRBV19 with TRBJ2-1; TRBD2 agrees at 10 bases. The CDR3 runs 16 residues. Germline trimming cut 3 bases from V and 3 bases from J; bases unmatched to any gene: 5. Germline CDR1 is LNHDA and CDR2 is SQIVND (reference sequence). Written as DNA, the CDR3 is TGTGCCAGTAGTATTCCTTGGACTAGCGGCTACAATGAGCAGTTCTTC. Translated, it gives CASSIPWTSGYNEQFF.

V and J are TRBV29-1 and TRBJ2-1; TRBD2 might be the D (6 bases). CDR1 and CDR2 (germline): SQVTM, ANQGSEA. The CDR3 sequence is 14 residues long. V dropped 5 bases and J dropped 4 bases, with 15 bases sitting between them. DNA of the CDR3: TGCAGCGTTCAAATAGGTAGCGGTTACAATGAGCAGTTCTTC. Protein: CSVQIGSGYNEQFF.

The gene calls are TRBV9 and TRBJ2-4; possibly TRBD2 for D (5 bases). The ends were cut back, 4 bases at V and 7 bases at J, with 9 bases in the middle. Germline V CDR1 and CDR2: SGDLS, YYNGEE. The CDR3 consists of 12 residues. DNA of the CDR3: TGTGCCAGCAGCCGGACGGGGAACATTCAGTACTTC. Encoded protein: CASSRTGNIQYF.

The gene calls are TRBV18 and TRBJ1-2; 10 bases fit TRBD1. Germline trimming cut 8 bases from V and 8 bases from J; bases unmatched to any gene: 14. CDR1 KGHSH and CDR2 LQKENI come from the germline V gene. The length of the CDR3 is 15 residues. In DNA, the CDR3 is TGTGCCAGCCGACAGCCGGGGACAGGGGAAGGGGGCTACACCTTC. Its translation: CASRQPGTGEGGYTF.

This chain connects TRBV5-1 to TRBJ1-3, with TRBD1 as a possible D gene (6 bases). The CDR3 consists of 16 residues. Germline loops: CDR1 SGHRS, CDR2 YFSETQ. The ends were cut back, 5 bases at V and 0 bases at J, with 15 bases in the middle. The CDR3: CASSNRDTHSGNTIYF. As DNA, the CDR3 is TGCGCCAGCAGTAACCGGGACACTCACTCTGGAAACACCATATATTTT.

The chain is built from TRBV6-6 and TRBJ2-3, with 7 positions matching TRBD2. This CDR3 is built from 17 residues. V dropped 5 bases and J dropped 2; count of bases not matched to a gene: 13. CDR1 MNHNY and CDR2 SVGAGI come from the germline V gene (reference sequence). Here the CDR3 reads CASSPTRDYAYTDTQYF. CDR3 bases: TGTGCCAGCAGTCCAACCCGGGACTACGCCTACACAGATACGCAGTATTTT.

The chain employs TRBV4-2 and TRBJ2-3, with TRBD1 identical over 11 bases. The CDR3 runs 19 residues. J lost 3 bases, V lost 2 bases, and 13 bases had no gene match. Germline-derived CDR1 and CDR2 are LGHNA and YNFKEQ. CDR3 DNA sequence: TGTGCCAGCAGCCAAATAAGCCCCCTCGGGACAGGGGGAACAGATACGCAGTATTTT. This encodes CASSQISPLGTGGTDTQYF.

V gene TRBV24-1 combines with J gene TRBJ1-4; TRBD1 matches at 7 bases. CDR3 length: 15 amino acids. Per the germline V gene, CDR1 is KGHDR and CDR2 is SFDVKD. The J segment lost 5 bases and the V segment lost 2 bases, leaving 4 bases of the junction unmatched. Here the CDR3 reads CATSDSGTENEKLFF. CDR3 nucleotides: TGTGCCACCAGTGATTCCGGGACAGAGAATGAAAAACTGTTTTTT.

The sample holds one count of this clone. V is TRBV28 and J is TRBJ2-3; D is unresolved. The V end lost 3 bases, the J end lost 2 bases, and 6 bases lay between the germline ends. This CDR3 region has 13 residues. Germline V lookup: CDR1 MDHEN, CDR2 SYDVKM. CDR3 bases: TGTGCCAGCAGTTTTTTCCACACAGATACGCAGTATTTT. This codes for CASSFFHTDTQYF.

The CDR3 region is CASSLQGALMQPQHF. CDR3 DNA sequence: TGTGCCAGTAGTCTACAGGGGGCCCTTATGCAGCCCCAGCATTTT. The genes are TRBV19 and TRBJ1-5, with TRBD1 identical over 9 bases. Germline V gene sequence: CDR1 LNHDA, CDR2 SQIVND (reference sequence). The trim removed 5 bases at V and 7 bases at J, leaving 9 bases unmatched. The CDR3 is made up of 15 amino acids.

The chain joins TRBV5-1 to TRBJ2-1; 11 nucleotides align to TRBD2. The CDR3 is 15 residues long. The germline V gene has CDR1 SGHRS and CDR2 YFSETQ. The V gene end was trimmed by 4 bases and the J gene end by 7 bases; junction bases not matched to a gene: 7. CDR3 bases: TGCGCCAGCAGCCAACTAGCGGGAGCGGTAAATGAGCAGTTCTTC. It yields the protein CASSQLAGAVNEQFF.

The gene calls are TRBV5-1 and TRBJ1-4; D gene unclear. Trimming shortened V by 4 bases and J by 3 bases, and 16 bases separated the two germline ends. Germline V gene sequence: CDR1 SGHRS, CDR2 YFSETQ. CDR3 length: 16 amino acids. In nucleotides, the CDR3 is TGCGCCAGCAGCCCCAATCGCGGGTCGGCTAATGAAAAACTGTTTTTT. Protein product: CASSPNRGSANEKLFF.

This clone was counted between two and nine times. CDR3 in DNA: TGTGCCAGCAGCCTTCGGGGTTCGGACGGGGAGCTGTTTTTT. This sequence encodes CASSLRGSDGELFF. The chain links TRBV3-1 (or the pseudogene TRBV3-2) to TRBJ2-2; weak D call: TRBD2 (5 bases). Germline CDR1 and CDR2: LGHDT and YNNKEL (reference sequence). The CDR3 is made up of 14 amino acids. The V and J ends lost 4 bases and 7 bases respectively, with 13 bases between them.

The CDR3 sequence is CASSSTGEGYGYTF. In nucleotides, the CDR3 is TGTGCCAGCAGTTCGACAGGGGAGGGCTATGGCTACACCTTC. The genes are TRBV28 and TRBJ1-2; 8 nucleotides agree with TRBD1. Per germline, CDR1 MDHEN and CDR2 SYDVKM. The CDR3 totals 14 residues. Losses at the gene ends were 4 bases for V and 4 bases for J; bases not matched to a gene: 5.

V is TRBV30 and J is TRBJ1-5; D is perhaps TRBD1 (6 bases). The CDR3 consists of 15 residues. V lost 4 bases and J 2 bases, leaving 15 bases between the germline ends. CDR1 is GTSNPN and CDR2 is SVGIG in the germline V gene (reference sequence). CDR3 amino acids: CAWKIGGGGNQPQHF. CDR3 nucleotide sequence: TGTGCCTGGAAGATAGGGGGTGGTGGCAATCAGCCCCAGCATTTT.

This chain connects TRBV18 to TRBJ2-7; no reliable D call. CDR1 KGHSH and CDR2 LQKENI come from the germline V gene. CDR3 length equals 14 residues. Trimming left V 4 bases short and J 0 bases short, with 10 bases between. The CDR3 is CASSLQHNSYEQYF. The CDR3 coding sequence is TGTGCCAGCTCACTACAGCACAACTCCTACGAGCAGTACTTC. Complete variable domain (other parts from reference TRBV18 and TRBJ2-7): NAGVMQNPRHLVRRRGQEARLRCSPMKGHSHVYWYRQLPEEGLKFMVYLQKENIIDESGMPKERFSAEFPKEGPSILRIQQVVRGDSAAYFCASSLQHNSYEQYFGPGTRLTVT.

The rearrangement joins TRBV6-5 to TRBJ1-2; D ambiguous. The CDR3 is 13 residues long. In germline, CDR1 is MNHEY, CDR2 SVGAGI. V was pared by 2 bases and J by 7 bases, with 11 bases between. CDR3 sequence (DNA): TGTGCCAGCAGTTACCGGGGAGTAAGTGGCTACACCTTC. Protein sequence: CASSYRGVSGYTF.

The CDR3, as DNA: TGTGCCAGCAGCCTAAGAAGAAGGCAGGGTAACACCGGGGAGCTGTTTTTT. The encoded protein is CASSLRRRQGNTGELFF. The V and J genes are TRBV4-2 and TRBJ2-2, with D possibly matching TRBD1 (5 bases). The CDR3 spans 17 residues. CDR1 LGHNA and CDR2 YNFKEQ come from the germline V gene. Trimming pared 4 bases from V and 2 bases from J, leaving 17 bases between.

The rearrangement joins TRBV19 to TRBJ1-6; D call uncertain. V gave up 7 bases and J gave up 0 bases, with 16 bases separating them. CDR1 and CDR2 (germline): LNHDA, SQIVND (reference sequence). The CDR3 sequence is 17 residues long. The CDR3 sequence: CASKTIPPLSYNSPLHF. The CDR3 coding sequence is TGTGCCAGTAAGACAATCCCCCCTCTCTCCTATAATTCACCCCTCCACTTT. Variable domain in full (rest from reference TRBV19 and TRBJ1-6): DGGITQSPKYLFRKEGQNVTLSCEQNLNHDAMYWYRQDPGQGLRLIYYSQIVNDFQKGDIAEGYSVSREKKESFPLTVTSAQKNPTAFYLCASKTIPPLSYNSPLHFGNGTRLTVT.

This rearrangement joins TRBV19 to TRBJ1-2, with TRBD1 identical over 8 bases. V lost 4 bases to trimming and J lost 2 bases; unmatched junction nucleotides: 6. The CDR3 length is 15 residues. CDR1 is LNHDA, CDR2 SQIVND, per germline (reference sequence). In DNA form, the CDR3 reads TGTGCCAGTAGTAACCGACAGGGGTGGAACTATGGCTACACCTTC. Its translation is CASSNRQGWNYGYTF.

This clone was seen at least ten times. This chain connects TRBV27 to TRBJ2-7, with 10 bases matching TRBD2. Germline CDR1 MNHEY, CDR2 SMNVEV (reference sequence). The V gene end was trimmed by 3 bases and the J gene end by 4 bases; junction bases not matched to a gene: 6. This CDR3 contains 15 residues. CDR3 region: CASSFSGRTIYEQYF. Written as DNA, the CDR3 is TGTGCCAGCAGTTTTAGCGGGAGGACTATTTACGAGCAGTACTTC.

J is TRBJ2-1 and V is TRBV7-3, with 9 bases that match TRBD1. The length of the CDR3 is 17 residues. V shed 1 base and J 5 bases; nucleotides not matched to a gene: 9. The germline V gene has CDR1 SGHTA and CDR2 FQGTGA. The CDR3 region has the DNA TGTGCCAGCAGCTTAAGGGCGTGGGGACAGGGCGACAATGAGCAGTTCTTC. It codes for CASSLRAWGQGDNEQFF.

The chain is built from TRBV6-6 and TRBJ2-2, with 9 bases fitting TRBD2. Trimming took 5 bases from V and 3 from J; bases not matched to a gene: 4. CDR1 MNHNY and CDR2 SVGAGI come from the germline V gene (reference sequence). The CDR3 spans 15 residues. The CDR3 loop reads CASSGLAGHTGELFF. The CDR3 DNA sequence: TGTGCCAGCAGTGGGCTAGCGGGGCACACCGGGGAGCTGTTTTTT.